The T cell receptor (beta chain) under discussion was sequenced for a study of T-cell memory formation after mild COVID-19. Points from the study as a whole: Day 37-peaking second-wave clones had unconfirmed SARS-CoV-2 specificity.

Trimming took off 0 bases at V and 7 bases at J, with 15 bases between the two ends. The CDR3 runs to 15 residues. The germline V gene has CDR1 LNHNV and CDR2 YYDKDF (reference sequence). Using its own MiXCR run on the 5' RACE reads, TCRdb lists one record per CDR3 protein. The sample lists 550,000 to 700,000 distinct CDR3 sequences, roughly 18% occurring once. For this clonotype: The antigen is undetermined.

The chain carries TRBV15 and TRBJ1-1; D call uncertain. The sequence was obtained from an adult woman who had mild COVID-19 (a few samples of this study predate the infection). Cell type and time point are not known. Sequencing was carried out using PBMCs or a T cell subset sorted from them (not recorded which). CDR3 sequence reads: CATSREGHPRFEAFF. Written as DNA, the CDR3 is TGTGCCACCAGCAGAGAAGGTCACCCGCGCTTTGAAGCTTTCTTT.